A selection of T cell receptor beta chains follows, all from one sample in a study of cytomegalovirus exposure and HLA in healthy donors. Assay used: immunoSEQ multiplex PCR; TCRdb lists only in-frame clones, some missing. The data show tens of thousands of clones, with about two thirds seen just once and roughly a fifth held by the top ten. The sequenced sample consisted of PBMCs. The origin of the receptors is a woman in her 50s in good health and CMV-seropositive. The CDR3 runs from the conserved cysteine through the conserved F or W. Each record gives: D gene, clone size, CDR3 length, V gene, J gene, CDR3 DNA, CDR3 protein. A D gene is named only where the DNA matches it firmly. Not every row has a clone size; where given, it reads once, few, many or a size class.

>TRBD1|few|15|TRBV19|TRBJ1-2
TGTGCCAGTAGTAGAGGGACAGGGGGAGGCTATGGCTACACCTTC
CASSRGTGGGYGYTF
>-|-|14|TRBV7-9|TRBJ2-3
TGTGCCAGCAGCTTCCGGACAGCCACAGATACGCAGTATTTT
CASSFRTATDTQYF
>TRBD1|-|14|TRBV18|TRBJ1-1
TGTGCCAGCTCACCGGGACAGATGAACACTGAAGCTTTCTTT
CASSPGQMNTEAFF
>TRBD1|few|15|TRBV6-6|TRBJ1-6
TGTGCCAGCAGGCTACAACAGGGGGCGCGATCACCCCTCCACTTT
CASRLQQGARSPLHF
>TRBD2|few|17|TRBV30|TRBJ2-1
TGTGCCTGGAGTAAACTAGCGGGATGGGGTTCCTACAATGAGCAGTTCTTC
CAWSKLAGWGSYNEQFF
>TRBD1|-|14|TRBV7-2|TRBJ1-2
TGTGCCAGCAGCTTACAGGGGGCAGGGTATGGCTACACCTTC
CASSLQGAGYGYTF
>-|-|14|TRBV6-1|TRBJ1-4
TGTGCCAGCAGTGGTGGACAGCGGAATGAAAAACTGTTTTTT
CASSGGQRNEKLFF
>-|-|14|TRBV7-9|TRBJ1-1
TGTGCCAGCAGCCTAGGGGTGGGGAGCACTGAAGCTTTCTTT
CASSLGVGSTEAFF
>-|-|13|TRBV13|TRBJ2-3
TGTGCCAGCAGTCCGTCAGAACAGAGCACGCAGTATTTT
CASSPSEQSTQYF
>TRBD1|-|12|TRBV29-1|TRBJ2-1
TGCAGCGCTTCAGGGGGTGGCAATGAGCAGTTCTTC
CSASGGGNEQFF
>TRBD1|-|14|TRBV7-9|TRBJ1-1
TGTGCCAGCAGCTTAGTACAGGGGTACACTGAAGCTTTCTTT
CASSLVQGYTEAFF
>TRBD2|-|17|TRBV5-4|TRBJ2-1
TGTGCCAGCAGCTTGGGGCTAGCGGGAGGGCCGACCAATGAGCAGTTCTTC
CASSLGLAGGPTNEQFF
>TRBD1|-|15|TRBV5-1|TRBJ1-3
TGCGCCAGCAGCTTGGCCAGGGACAGTGGAAACACCATATATTTT
CASSLARDSGNTIYF
>-|few|16|TRBV2|TRBJ1-5
TGTGCCAGCGGGGGGTCGAAGGAAAGGGGCAATCAGCCCCAGCATTTT
CASGGSKERGNQPQHF
>-|-|13|TRBV7-2|TRBJ2-2
TGTGCCAGCAGCTCCTACAACACCGGGGAGCTGTTTTTT
CASSSYNTGELFF
>-|few|11|TRBV5-6|TRBJ2-7
TGTGCCAGCAGCCTCCGGGAAACGCAGTACTTC
CASSLRETQYF
>-|-|14|TRBV28|TRBJ1-5
TGTGCCAGCGACCAGGGGTGGGGCAATCAGCCCCAGCATTTT
CASDQGWGNQPQHF
>-|-|14|TRBV18|TRBJ1-1
TGTGCCAGCTCACCATCCAGTGGGAGCACTGAAGCTTTCTTT
CASSPSSGSTEAFF
>TRBD2|-|16|TRBV5-4|TRBJ2-3
TGTGCCAGCAGCTTAGGGACTAGCAGAAACACAGATACGCAGTATTTT
CASSLGTSRNTDTQYF
>-|-|15|TRBV7-6|TRBJ1-5
TGTGCCAGCAGCGAACAACAGGGTTTTAATCAGCCCCAGCATTTT
CASSEQQGFNQPQHF
>TRBD2|-|13|TRBV29-1|TRBJ2-3
TGCAGCGGTCTAGCGGGGGGTACAGATACGCAGTATTTT
CSGLAGGTDTQYF
>TRBD2|-|15|TRBV7-6|TRBJ2-2
TGTGCCAGCGGCCAAAGCGGGGTTGAGCCCGGGGAGCTGTTTTTT
CASGQSGVEPGELFF
>-|-|15|TRBV5-4|TRBJ2-7
TGTGCCAGCAGAACGGGAGAATCCCATCTCTACGAGCAGTACTTC
CASRTGESHLYEQYF
>TRBD1|-|14|TRBV7-9|TRBJ2-4
TGTGCCAGCAGCCCAGGGACAGGGGGCAACATTCAGTACTTC
CASSPGTGGNIQYF
>TRBD2|few|16|TRBV4-2|TRBJ2-3
TGTGCCAGCAGCCATAGCGGGGGGGCCGAGACAGATACGCAGTATTTT
CASSHSGGAETDTQYF